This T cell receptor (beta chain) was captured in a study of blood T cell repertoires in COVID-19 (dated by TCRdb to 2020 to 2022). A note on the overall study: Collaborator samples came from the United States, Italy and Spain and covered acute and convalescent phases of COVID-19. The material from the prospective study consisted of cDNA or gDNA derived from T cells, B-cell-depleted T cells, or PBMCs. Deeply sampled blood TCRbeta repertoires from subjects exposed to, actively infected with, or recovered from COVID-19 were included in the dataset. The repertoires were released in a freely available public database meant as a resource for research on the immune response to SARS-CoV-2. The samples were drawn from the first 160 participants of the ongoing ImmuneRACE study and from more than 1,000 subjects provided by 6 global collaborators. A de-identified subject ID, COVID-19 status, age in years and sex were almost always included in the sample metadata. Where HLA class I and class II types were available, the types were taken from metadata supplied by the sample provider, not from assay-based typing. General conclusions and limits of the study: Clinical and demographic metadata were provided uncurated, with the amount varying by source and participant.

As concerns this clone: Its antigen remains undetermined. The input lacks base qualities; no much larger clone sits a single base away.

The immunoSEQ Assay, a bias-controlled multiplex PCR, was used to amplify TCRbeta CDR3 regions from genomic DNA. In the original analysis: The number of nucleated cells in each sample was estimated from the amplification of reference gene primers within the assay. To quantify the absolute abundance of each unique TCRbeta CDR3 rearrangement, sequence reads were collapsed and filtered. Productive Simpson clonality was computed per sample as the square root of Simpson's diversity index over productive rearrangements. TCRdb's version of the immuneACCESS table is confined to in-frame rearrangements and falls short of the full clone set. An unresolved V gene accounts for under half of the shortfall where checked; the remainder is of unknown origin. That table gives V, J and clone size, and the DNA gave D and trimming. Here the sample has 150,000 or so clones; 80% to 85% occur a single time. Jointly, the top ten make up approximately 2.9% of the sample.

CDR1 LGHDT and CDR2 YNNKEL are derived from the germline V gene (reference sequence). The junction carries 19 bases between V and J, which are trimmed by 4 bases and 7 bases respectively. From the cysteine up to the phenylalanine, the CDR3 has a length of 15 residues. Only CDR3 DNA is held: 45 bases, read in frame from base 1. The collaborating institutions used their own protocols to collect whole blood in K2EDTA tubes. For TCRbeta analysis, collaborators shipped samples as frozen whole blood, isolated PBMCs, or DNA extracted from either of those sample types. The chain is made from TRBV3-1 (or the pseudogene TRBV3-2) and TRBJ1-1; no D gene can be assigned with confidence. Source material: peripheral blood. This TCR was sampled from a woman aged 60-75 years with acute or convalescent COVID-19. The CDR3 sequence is CASSPRPSYGGEAFF. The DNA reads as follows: TGTGCCAGCAGCCCCCGGCCGTCATACGGAGGTGAAGCTTTCTTT.